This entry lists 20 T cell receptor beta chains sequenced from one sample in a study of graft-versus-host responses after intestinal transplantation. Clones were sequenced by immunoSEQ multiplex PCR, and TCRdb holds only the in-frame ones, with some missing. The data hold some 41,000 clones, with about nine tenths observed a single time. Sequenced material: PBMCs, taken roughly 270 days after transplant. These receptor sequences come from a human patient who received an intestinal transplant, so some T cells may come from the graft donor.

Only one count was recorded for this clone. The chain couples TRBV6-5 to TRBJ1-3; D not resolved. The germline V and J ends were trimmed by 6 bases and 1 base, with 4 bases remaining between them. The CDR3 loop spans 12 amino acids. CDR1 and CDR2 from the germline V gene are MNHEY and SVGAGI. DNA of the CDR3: TGTGCCAGCAGACAATCTGGAAACACCATATATTTT. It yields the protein CASRQSGNTIYF.

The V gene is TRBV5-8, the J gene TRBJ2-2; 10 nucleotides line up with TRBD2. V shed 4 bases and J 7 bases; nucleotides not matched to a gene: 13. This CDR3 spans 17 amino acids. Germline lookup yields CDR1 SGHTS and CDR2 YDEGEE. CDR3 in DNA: TGTGCCAGCAGCGAACCAAGAGCGGGGGGGCCGGTCGGGGAGCTGTTTTTT. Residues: CASSEPRAGGPVGELFF.

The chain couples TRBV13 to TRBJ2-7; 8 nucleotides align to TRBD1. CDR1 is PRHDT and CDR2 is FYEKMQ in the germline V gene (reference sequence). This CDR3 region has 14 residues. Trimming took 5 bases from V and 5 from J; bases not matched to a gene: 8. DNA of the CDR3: TGTGCCAGCAGCGTGAGGACAGGGATACACGAGCAGTACTTC. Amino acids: CASSVRTGIHEQYF.

The CDR3 loop reads CASSYTGVTEAFF. DNA of the CDR3: TGTGCCAGCAGTTATACCGGGGTCACTGAAGCTTTCTTT. This chain connects TRBV6-5 to TRBJ1-1; no clear D. Per the germline V gene, CDR1 is MNHEY and CDR2 is SVGAGI. The CDR3 covers 13 residues. V lost 3 bases to trimming and J lost 4 bases, with 9 bases between them.

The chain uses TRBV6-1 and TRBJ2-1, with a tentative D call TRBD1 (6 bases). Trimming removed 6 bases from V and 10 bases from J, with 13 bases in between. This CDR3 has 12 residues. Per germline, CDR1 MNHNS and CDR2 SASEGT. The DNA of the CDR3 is TGTGCCAGCAGCCACCACAGGGCCGAGCAGTTCTTC. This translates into CASSHHRAEQFF.

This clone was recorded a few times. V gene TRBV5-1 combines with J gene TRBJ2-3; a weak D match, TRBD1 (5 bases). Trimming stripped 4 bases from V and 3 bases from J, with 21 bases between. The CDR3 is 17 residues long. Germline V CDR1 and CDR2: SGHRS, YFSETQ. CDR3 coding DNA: TGCGCCAGCAGCCCGACCCCCCTACGGCAGGGTACAGATACGCAGTATTTT. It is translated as CASSPTPLRQGTDTQYF.

The CDR3 DNA follows: TGTGCCAGCAGCTATCCTCCGGTTGGGCTCTCTGGGGCCAACGTCCTGACTTTC. Its protein product is CASSYPPVGLSGANVLTF. This chain joins TRBV5-6 and TRBJ2-6; D is undetermined. This CDR3 region has 18 residues. V lost 3 bases and J lost 0, with 16 bases in between. In germline, CDR1 is SGHDT, CDR2 YYEEEE.

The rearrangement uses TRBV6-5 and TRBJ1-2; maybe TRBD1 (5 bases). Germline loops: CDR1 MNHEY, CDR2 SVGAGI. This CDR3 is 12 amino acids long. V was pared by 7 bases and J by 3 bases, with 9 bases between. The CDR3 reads CASTSGYYGYTF. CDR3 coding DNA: TGTGCCAGCACCTCAGGGTACTATGGCTACACCTTC.

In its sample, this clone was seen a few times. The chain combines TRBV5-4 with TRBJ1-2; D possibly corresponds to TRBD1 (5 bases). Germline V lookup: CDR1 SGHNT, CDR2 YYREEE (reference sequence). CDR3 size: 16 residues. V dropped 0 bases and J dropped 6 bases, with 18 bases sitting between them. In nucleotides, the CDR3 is TGTGCCAGCAGCTTGGCTGGGACCCAAGAGAGGGATGGCTACACCTTC. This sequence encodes CASSLAGTQERDGYTF. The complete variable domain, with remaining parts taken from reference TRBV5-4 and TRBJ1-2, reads ETGVTQSPTHLIKTRGQQVTLRCSSQSGHNTVSWYQQALGQGPQFIFQYYREEENGRGNFPPRFSGLQFPNYSSELNVNALELDDSALYLCASSLAGTQERDGYTFGSGTRLTVV.

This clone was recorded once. DNA of the CDR3: TGTGCCAGCAGCCCGAGGTTGGAAAACACCATATATTTT. This sequence encodes CASSPRLENTIYF. The chain has TRBV7-9 and TRBJ1-3; D is undetermined. CDR1 is SEHNR and CDR2 is FQNEAQ in the germline V gene (reference sequence). This CDR3 spans 13 amino acids. Trimming shortened V by 5 bases and J by 6 bases, and 11 bases separated the two germline ends. Looking up the rest from reference TRBV7-9 and TRBJ1-3 gives the full variable domain: DTGVSQNPRHKITKRGQNVTFRCDPISEHNRLYWYRQTLGQGPEFLTYFQNEAQLEKSRLLSDRFSAERPKGSFSTLEIQRTEQGDSAMYLCASSPRLENTIYFGEGSWLTVV.

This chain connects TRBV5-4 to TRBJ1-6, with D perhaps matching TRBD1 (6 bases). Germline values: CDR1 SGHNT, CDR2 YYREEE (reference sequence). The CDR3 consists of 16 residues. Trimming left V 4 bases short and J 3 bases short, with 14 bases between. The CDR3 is CASSHRDGSYNSPLHF. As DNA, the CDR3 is TGTGCCAGCAGCCACAGGGACGGTAGCTATAATTCACCCCTCCACTTT.

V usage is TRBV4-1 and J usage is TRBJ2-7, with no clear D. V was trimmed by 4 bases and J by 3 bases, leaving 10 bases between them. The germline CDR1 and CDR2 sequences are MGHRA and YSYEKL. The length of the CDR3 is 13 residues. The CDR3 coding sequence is TGCGCCAGCAGCCCCAGCCTCCTCTACGAGCAGTACTTC. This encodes CASSPSLLYEQYF.

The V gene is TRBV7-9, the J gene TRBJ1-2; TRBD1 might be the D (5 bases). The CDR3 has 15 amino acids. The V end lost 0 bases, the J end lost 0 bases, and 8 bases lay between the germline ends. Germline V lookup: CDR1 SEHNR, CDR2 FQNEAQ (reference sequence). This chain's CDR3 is CASSLAEGSNYGYTF. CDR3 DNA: TGTGCCAGCAGCTTAGCGGAGGGGTCTAACTATGGCTACACCTTC.

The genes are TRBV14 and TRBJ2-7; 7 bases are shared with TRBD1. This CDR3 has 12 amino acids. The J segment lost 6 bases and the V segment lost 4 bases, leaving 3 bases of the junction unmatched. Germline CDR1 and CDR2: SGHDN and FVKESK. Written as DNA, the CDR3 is TGTGCCAGCAGCCCGTCAGGGGGCGAGCAGTACTTC. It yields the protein CASSPSGGEQYF.

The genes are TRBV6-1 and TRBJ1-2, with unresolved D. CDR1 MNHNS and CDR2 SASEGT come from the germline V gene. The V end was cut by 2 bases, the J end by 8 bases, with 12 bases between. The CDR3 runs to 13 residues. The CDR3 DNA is TGTGCCAGCAGTGAAACGACTGGAAGCGGCTACACCTTC. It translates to CASSETTGSGYTF.

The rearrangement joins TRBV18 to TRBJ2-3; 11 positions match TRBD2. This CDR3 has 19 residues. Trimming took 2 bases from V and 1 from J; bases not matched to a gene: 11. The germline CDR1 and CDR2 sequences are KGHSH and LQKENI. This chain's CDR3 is CASSPFGSGGALGTDTQYF. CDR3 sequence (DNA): TGTGCCAGCTCACCATTTGGTAGCGGGGGGGCTTTGGGCACAGATACGCAGTATTTT.

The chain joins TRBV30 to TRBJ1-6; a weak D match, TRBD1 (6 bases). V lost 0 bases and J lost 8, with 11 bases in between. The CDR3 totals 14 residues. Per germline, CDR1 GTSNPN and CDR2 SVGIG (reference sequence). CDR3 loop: CAWSVGQIYSPLHF. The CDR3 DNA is TGTGCCTGGAGTGTAGGACAGATCTATTCACCCCTCCACTTT.

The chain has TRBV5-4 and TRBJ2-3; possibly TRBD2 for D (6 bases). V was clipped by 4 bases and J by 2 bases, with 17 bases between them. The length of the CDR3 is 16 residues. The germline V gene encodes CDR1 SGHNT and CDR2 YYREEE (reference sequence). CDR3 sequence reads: CASSPGGRGFTDTQYF. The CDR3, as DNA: TGTGCCAGCAGCCCGGGTGGGCGGGGATTCACAGATACGCAGTATTTT.

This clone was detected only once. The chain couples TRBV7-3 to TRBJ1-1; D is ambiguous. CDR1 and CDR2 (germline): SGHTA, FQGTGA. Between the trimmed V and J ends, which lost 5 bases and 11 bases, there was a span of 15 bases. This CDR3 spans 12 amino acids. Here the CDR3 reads CASSDSDRVAFF. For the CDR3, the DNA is TGTGCCAGCAGCGACTCGGACCGGGTGGCTTTCTTT.

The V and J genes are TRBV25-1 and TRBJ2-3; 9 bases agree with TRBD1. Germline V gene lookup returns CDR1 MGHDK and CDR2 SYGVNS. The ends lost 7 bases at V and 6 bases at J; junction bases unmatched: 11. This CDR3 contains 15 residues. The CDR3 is CASKTGGTAADTQYF. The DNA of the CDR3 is TGTGCCAGCAAGACAGGGGGTACAGCAGCGGATACGCAGTATTTT.